The source of this TCR beta chain is a study of T cells after yellow fever vaccination (dated by TCRdb to the late 2010s). Turning to the overall study: The SMART-Seq v4 Ultra Low Input RNA kit was used to prepare libraries from fractions with low cell numbers. Two healthy male donors, one aged 18 to 30 and one aged 30 to 40 years, made up the cohort. Bulk PBMC replicates and cell subsets were isolated from blood drawn at multiple timepoints before and after both primary and secondary immunization. Bulk TCR alpha and beta repertoires were sequenced longitudinally to track T-cell clones before and after primary and booster YFV17D yellow fever vaccination. Broad study findings and their caveats: The secondary T-cell response was found to be weaker but faster than the primary response, with a peak reached on day 5 rather than on day 15. After the booster, most clones that had expanded after primary vaccination were detected again (around 97% of CD4 and about 88% of CD8), suggesting broad maintenance of memory. A small share of clonotypes occurred in both CD4 and CD8 compartments, likely arising from convergent recombination. FACS-sorted repertoires could contain abundant contaminating clonotypes from the bulk population, so computational filtering was required. The study included only two donors, which limits how far the findings can be generalized.

TCR cDNA was synthesized by 5'RACE template switching, through which a universal primer site and unique molecular identifiers were introduced. Priming for cDNA synthesis came from both the TCR alpha and TCR beta constant segments. Libraries were amplified in two PCR steps, with sample barcodes and sequencing adapters added in the second step. Sequencing of libraries was done on Illumina HiSeq 2500 (2x100 bp) or NovaSeq (2x150 bp). Per the source publication's procedure: Demultiplexing of reads and collapsing into UMI consensus sequences were performed with MIGEC, and V(D)J alignment was carried out with MiXCR. Using edgeR on replicate PBMC samples, clonotypes were called vaccine-responding if FDR was below 0.01 and the log2 fold change was above 5 up to day 15. CD4 or CD8 identity was assigned to each bulk clonotype according to whether the clonotype was present at higher abundance in the sequenced CD4 repertoire or the sequenced CD8 repertoire. The public reads were run again by TCRdb, first through fastp at Q25 and then through MiXCR, and only productive beta chains were kept. Identical CDR3 proteins give one entry, which carries the most common genes and DNA. The V and J calls here are based on TCRdb, not the publication. The sample table contains around 610,000 distinct CDR3 sequences; only one count was recorded for roughly 13% of them. Over 12% of the sample rests with the top ten.

The treatment or condition label on this specimen signifies: live attenuated yellow fever vaccine strain. At every blood-draw timepoint, two biological replicates of bulk PBMCs were collected. PBMCs were isolated from peripheral blood using a standard Ficoll-Paque protocol. TriZol was used to extract RNA from bulk PBMCs, CD4 and CD8 fractions, and dextramer-positive and dextramer-negative fractions. This clonotype turned up a few times. Its antigen is unknown. Base-call qualities are not available, and no considerably larger clone is one nucleotide away. This clonotype originated in a man aged 30 to 39 who received the YFV17D yellow fever vaccine. Sample: PBMCs, taken on the day of the yellow fever booster vaccination.

The CDR3 protein sequence reads: CASSGTGWGTQYF. The base sequence is TGTGCCAGCAGCGGTACTGGTTGGGGGACCCAGTACTTC. The rearranged segments are TRBV7-2 and TRBJ2-5; no D gene call is confident. CDR1 and CDR2 are read off the germline V gene as SGHTA and FQGNSA. There are 13 amino acids in the CDR3, from cysteine to phenylalanine inclusive. The sequence is cut down to CDR3 DNA, 39 bases in frame from base 1. V and J lose 5 bases and 7 bases, and a span of 14 bases separates them.